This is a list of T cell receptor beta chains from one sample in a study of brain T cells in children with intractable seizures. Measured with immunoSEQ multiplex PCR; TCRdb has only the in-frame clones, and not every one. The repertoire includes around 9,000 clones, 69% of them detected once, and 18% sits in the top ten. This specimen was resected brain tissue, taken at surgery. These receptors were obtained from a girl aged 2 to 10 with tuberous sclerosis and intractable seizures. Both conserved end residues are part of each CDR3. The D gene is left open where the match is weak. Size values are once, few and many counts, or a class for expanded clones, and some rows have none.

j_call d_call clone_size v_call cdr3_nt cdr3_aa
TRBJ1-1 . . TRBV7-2 TGTGCCAGCAGCTTAGCCACAGCATGGGCAAACACTGAAGCTTTCTTT CASSLATAWANTEAFF
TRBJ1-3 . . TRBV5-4 TGTGCCAGCGGACGGGGCCCCTCTGGAAACACCATATATTTT CASGRGPSGNTIYF
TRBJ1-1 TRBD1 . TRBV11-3 TGTGCCAGCAGCTTAGGGACAGGCCACACTGAAGCTTTCTTT CASSLGTGHTEAFF
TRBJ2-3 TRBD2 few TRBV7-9 TGTGCCAGCAGCTTAGGACTAGCGGGGGCCCGCACAGATACGCAGTATTTT CASSLGLAGARTDTQYF
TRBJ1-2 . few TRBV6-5 TGTGCCAGCAACCCGGCGACAGGCCCAAGACATGGCTACACCTTC CASNPATGPRHGYTF
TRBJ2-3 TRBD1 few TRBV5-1 TGCGCCAGCAGCCCTGGACAGGGCACAGATACGCAGTATTTT CASSPGQGTDTQYF
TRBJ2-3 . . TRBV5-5 TGTGCCAGCAGCTTGGCTTGGGGGGTAGGTGCAGATACGCAGTATTTT CASSLAWGVGADTQYF
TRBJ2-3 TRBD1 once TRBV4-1 TGCGCCAGCAGCCAAGAGGGACAGGGGGGGGGCACAGATACGCAGTATTTT CASSQEGQGGGTDTQYF
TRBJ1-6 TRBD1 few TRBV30 TGTGCCTGGAGTGTTTCAGGGGGAAATAATTCACCCCTCCACTTT CAWSVSGGNNSPLHF
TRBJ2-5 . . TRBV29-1 TGCAGCGTTGAAGTGGGTGCCGCGGAGACCCAGTACTTC CSVEVGAAETQYF
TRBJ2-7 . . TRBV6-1 TGTGCCAGCAGTGGAGCGTCGGACGGCTACGAGCAGTACTTC CASSGASDGYEQYF
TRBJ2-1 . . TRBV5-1 TGCGCCAGCAGCTTGGAGGGGTTACCCTACAATGAGCAGTTCTTC CASSLEGLPYNEQFF
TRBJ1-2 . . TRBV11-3 TGTGCCAGCAGCTCCGGGCCCCTCACTGTGGCCACCTTC CASSSGPLTVATF
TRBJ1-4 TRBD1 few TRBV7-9 TGTGCCAGCAGCAAGGACAGGGGAGCTAATGAAAAACTGTTTTTT CASSKDRGANEKLFF
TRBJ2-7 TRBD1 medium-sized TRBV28 TGTGCCAGCAGTTTATCCCCAGGGGGCTACGAGCAGTACTTC CASSLSPGGYEQYF
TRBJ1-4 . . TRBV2 TGTGCCAGCAGTCAAAATAACAGGGTGGAGGAAAAACTGTTTTTT CASSQNNRVEEKLFF
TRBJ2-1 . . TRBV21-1 TGTGCCAGCAGCAACTTCGGGACAGGGGGGATTTTTTCCTACAATGAGCAGTTCTTC CASSNFGTGGIFSYNEQFF
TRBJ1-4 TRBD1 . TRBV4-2 TGTGCCAGCAGCCAAGATCTAGGACAGGGGTTTGAAAAACTGTTTTTT CASSQDLGQGFEKLFF
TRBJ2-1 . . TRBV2 TGTGCCAGCTGGACGAGGTTCTTC CASWTRFF
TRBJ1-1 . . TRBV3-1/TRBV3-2 TGTGCCAGCAGGCTTAGAAACACTGAAGCTTTCTTT CASRLRNTEAFF
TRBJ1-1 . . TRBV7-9 TGTGCCAGCAGCTACGCTGAAGCTTTCTTT CASSYAEAFF
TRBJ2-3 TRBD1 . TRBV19 TGTGCCAGTAGTATCGCCGGGGACAGGGTCACAGATACGCAGTATTTT CASSIAGDRVTDTQYF
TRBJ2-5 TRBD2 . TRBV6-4 TGTGCCATCCAGGAACTAGCGGGGGTTAATCATGAGGAGACCCAGTACTTC CAIQELAGVNHEETQYF
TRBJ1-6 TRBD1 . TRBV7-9 TGTGCCAGCAGCGGCGACAGGGGTGGAAATTCACCCCTCCACTTT CASSGDRGGNSPLHF
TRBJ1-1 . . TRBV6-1 TGTGCCAGCAGTGTCTCAGGGGAGGGGAAGTACACTGAAGCTTTCTTT CASSVSGEGKYTEAFF
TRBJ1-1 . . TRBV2 TGTGCCAGCAGTGAATGGGGGTACACTGAAGCTTTCTTT CASSEWGYTEAFF
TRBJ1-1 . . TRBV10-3 TGTGCCATCAGTGGAGGAGGTAGAGCTTTCTTT CAISGGGRAFF
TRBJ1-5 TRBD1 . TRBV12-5 TGTGCTAGTGTTCTCAGGGGGGGTTATAGCAATCAGCCCCAGCATTTT CASVLRGGYSNQPQHF
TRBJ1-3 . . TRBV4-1 TGCGCCAGCAGCCAAGATCGGGCAGGGGGAAACACCATATATTTT CASSQDRAGGNTIYF
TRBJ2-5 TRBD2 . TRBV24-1 TGTGCCACCAGAGCGGGGCCCCAAGAGACCCAGTACTTC CATRAGPQETQYF
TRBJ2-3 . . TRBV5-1 TGCGCCAGCAGCCCCCGACAGGCGCCGGGCGCAGATACGCAGTATTTT CASSPRQAPGADTQYF
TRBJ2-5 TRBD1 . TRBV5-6 TGTGCCAGCAGTAATTACAGGGGATACCAAGAGACCCAGTACTTC CASSNYRGYQETQYF
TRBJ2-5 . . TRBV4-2 TGTGCCAGCAGCCAATTCGAGGGGGGGGAAGAGACCCAGTACTTC CASSQFEGGEETQYF
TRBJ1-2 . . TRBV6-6 TGTGCCAGCAGTTATATGGGGTACGGCTACACCTTC CASSYMGYGYTF
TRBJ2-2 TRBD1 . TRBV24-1 TGTGCCACCAGGACAGGGTCGAACACCGGGGAGCTGTTTTTT CATRTGSNTGELFF
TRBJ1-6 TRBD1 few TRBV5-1 TGCGCCAGCAGCGGGACAGTTACGGGTTCACCCCTCCACTTT CASSGTVTGSPLHF
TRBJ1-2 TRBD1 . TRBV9 TGTGCCAGCAGCGATGGGACAGGGACCGTCTATGGCTACACCTTC CASSDGTGTVYGYTF
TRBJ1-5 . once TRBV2 TGTGCCAGCAGTGAAGTAACAGGGAGCAGCAATCAGCCCCAGCATTTT CASSEVTGSSNQPQHF
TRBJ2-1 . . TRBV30 TGTGCCTGGAGTGGACCCACCAATGAGCAGTTCTTC CAWSGPTNEQFF
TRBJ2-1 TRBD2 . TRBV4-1 TGCGCCAGCAGCCAAGAGGGGACTAGCGGGGGGGCAAATGAGCAGTTCTTC CASSQEGTSGGANEQFF
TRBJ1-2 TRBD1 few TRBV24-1 TGTGCCACCAGTGACATGACAGGGGCGGATGGCTACACCTTC CATSDMTGADGYTF
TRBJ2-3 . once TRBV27 TGTGCCAGCAGCCTGGGGGTCACAGATACGCAGTATTTT CASSLGVTDTQYF
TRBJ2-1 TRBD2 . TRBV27 TGTGCCAGCAGTTTAGCCAACCCGGGGCTAGCGGGGGGAGCTTCCTACAATGAGCAGTTCTTC CASSLANPGLAGGASYNEQFF
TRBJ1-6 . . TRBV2 TGTGCCAGCACCGGGACGGCTTATAATTCACCCCTCCACTTT CASTGTAYNSPLHF
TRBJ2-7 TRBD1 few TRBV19 TGTGCCAGTAGTCAAGGTGGACAGGGAAAGGAGCAGTACTTC CASSQGGQGKEQYF